Shown below are 22 T cell receptor beta chains from a single sample sequenced in a study of cytomegalovirus exposure and HLA in healthy donors. The primer mix had 60 Vbeta and 13 Jbeta primers. The repertoire was sequenced with immunoSEQ multiplex PCR; TCRdb's copy has only in-frame clones and lacks some. The repertoire holds 190,000 or so clones, with roughly 78% as singletons. Sequenced material: PBMCs. The receptors were gathered from a boy younger than 18 in good health and CMV-seronegative.

This chain connects TRBV29-1 to TRBJ1-2, with 9 bases matching TRBD1. The germline V gene has CDR1 SQVTM and CDR2 ANQGSEA. CDR3 size: 13 residues. V was clipped by 7 bases and J by 1 base; unmatched bases: 4. Here the CDR3 DNA reads TGCAGCGCCGGACAGGGGATTAACTATGGCTACACCTTC. Translation gives CSAGQGINYGYTF.

This rearrangement joins TRBV4-3 to TRBJ2-3; 9 nucleotides match TRBD2. The CDR3 totals 17 residues. Germline V lookup: CDR1 LGHNA, CDR2 YSLEER. With V trimmed by 0 bases and J by 4 bases, 8 bases remained unmatched. CDR3 DNA: TGCGCCAGCAGCCAAGATCGTTCTAGCGGGAACGCAGATACGCAGTATTTT. Translation gives CASSQDRSSGNADTQYF.

J is TRBJ1-5 and V is TRBV6-6, with 7 bases lining up with TRBD1. The V gene's germline CDR1 is MNHNY and CDR2 SVGAGI (reference sequence). With 0 bases clipped from V and 4 bases from J, the junction kept 3 bases outside the gene matches. The CDR3 contains 15 residues. The CDR3 region is CASSYSRGQNQPQHF. The CDR3 DNA follows: TGTGCCAGCAGTTACTCGAGGGGGCAGAATCAGCCCCAGCATTTT.

The rearrangement joins TRBV12-5 to TRBJ1-3; unclear D gene. Germline-derived CDR1 and CDR2 are LGHNT and FRNRAP. This CDR3 region has 11 residues. The ends were cut back, 2 bases at V and 8 bases at J, with 4 bases in the middle. CDR3 loop: CASGLPDTIYF. The CDR3, as DNA: TGTGCTAGTGGTTTGCCCGACACCATATATTTT.

This chain joins TRBV7-6 and TRBJ2-5; 7 nucleotides match TRBD2. Trimming cost V 4 bases and J 2 bases; bases outside gene matches: 10. The germline gives CDR1 SGHVS, CDR2 FNYEAQ. The CDR3 spans 16 residues. For the CDR3, the DNA is TGTGCCAGCAGCTCCCAATTGGGAGCGGGACAAGAGACCCAGTACTTC. As protein: CASSSQLGAGQETQYF.

This chain connects TRBV6-1 to TRBJ2-3, with TRBD2 identical over 15 bases. Losses at the gene ends were 2 bases for V and 3 bases for J; bases not matched to a gene: 3. The CDR3 is made up of 17 amino acids. Germline V CDR1 and CDR2: MNHNS, SASEGT. CDR3 DNA sequence: TGTGCCAGCAGTGAACGTGGACTAGCGGGGGGGACAGATACGCAGTATTTT. The encoded protein is CASSERGLAGGTDTQYF.

V is TRBV27 and J is TRBJ1-2; no clear D. The CDR3 extends over 12 amino acids. The ends were cut back, 2 bases at V and 13 bases at J, with 14 bases in the middle. Germline loops: CDR1 MNHEY, CDR2 SMNVEV (reference sequence). The CDR3 region is CASSLPGRGLTF. Here the CDR3 DNA reads TGTGCCAGCAGTTTACCCGGGCGGGGTCTCACCTTC.

The chain has TRBV5-8 and TRBJ2-3; 7 positions agree with TRBD2. Germline assignment: CDR1 SGHTS and CDR2 YDEGEE. Germline trimming cut 1 base from V and 4 bases from J; bases unmatched to any gene: 9. The CDR3 sequence is 16 residues long. CDR3 in DNA: TGTGCCAGCAGCTTGCCCACGGGCGGGAGCCCAGATACGCAGTATTTT. This encodes CASSLPTGGSPDTQYF. Variable domain in full (rest from reference TRBV5-8 and TRBJ2-3): EAGVTQSPTHLIKTRGQQATLRCSPISGHTSVYWYQQALGLGLQFLLWYDEGEERNRGNFPPRFSGRQFPNYSSELNVNALELEDSALYLCASSLPTGGSPDTQYFGPGTRLTVL.

This sequence joins TRBV6-5 and TRBJ2-4; 10 bases match TRBD2. After removal of 6 bases from V and 6 bases from J, the junction contained 5 bases not matched to a gene. Germline V gene lookup returns CDR1 MNHEY and CDR2 SVGAGI. The CDR3 runs to 14 residues. The CDR3 spells CASRMRLAGNIQYF. The CDR3 DNA reads as TGTGCCAGCAGAATGAGACTAGCGGGAAACATTCAGTACTTC.

A single count supports this clone. The rearrangement uses TRBV4-2 and TRBJ2-2; 11 bases agree with TRBD1. Looked up from germline, CDR1 is LGHNA and CDR2 is YNFKEQ. The CDR3 is 17 residues long. V lost 1 base, J lost 3 bases, and 4 bases stayed unmatched. The CDR3 nucleotides are TGTGCCAGCAGCCAAGTGTCGGGACAGGGGGACACCGGGGAGCTGTTTTTT. Translated: CASSQVSGQGDTGELFF.

V gene TRBV10-3 combines with J gene TRBJ1-1; 7 bases are shared with TRBD1. Germline lookup yields CDR1 ENHRY and CDR2 SYGVKD. After removal of 6 bases from V and 2 bases from J, the junction contained 6 bases not matched to a gene. The CDR3 is 14 residues long. Here the CDR3 DNA reads TGTGCCATCAGCCAGACAGGGACTAACACTGAAGCTTTCTTT. Amino acid sequence: CAISQTGTNTEAFF.

The chain is built from TRBV4-3 and TRBJ2-3, with D hard to call. Germline CDR1 LGHNA, CDR2 YSLEER. The CDR3 runs 17 residues. Trimming stripped 1 base from V and 4 bases from J, with 18 bases between. The CDR3 here is CASSQGGSTENPDTQYF. The CDR3 DNA reads as TGCGCCAGCAGCCAAGGCGGCTCGACTGAGAATCCAGATACGCAGTATTTT.

J is TRBJ2-6 and V is TRBV5-6; D not certain. Germline CDR1 SGHDT, CDR2 YYEEEE. The CDR3 spans 17 residues. Trimming shortened V by 7 bases and J by 4 bases, and 21 bases separated the two germline ends. The CDR3 coding sequence is TGTGCCAGCGCTTTTTCGCCCAGAGGCGCCGGGGCCAACGTCCTGACTTTC. Translation gives CASAFSPRGAGANVLTF. The variable domain in full, with the rest retrieved from reference TRBV5-6 and TRBJ2-6, is DAGVTQSPTHLIKTRGQQVTLRCSPKSGHDTVSWYQQALGQGPQFIFQYYEEEERQRGNFPDRFSGHQFPNYSSELNVNALLLGDSALYLCASAFSPRGAGANVLTFGAGSRLTVL.

J is TRBJ2-7 and V is TRBV19, with D tentatively TRBD1 (6 bases). The CDR3 sequence is 16 residues long. CDR1 and CDR2 from the germline V gene are LNHDA and SQIVND (reference sequence). V shed 1 base and J shed 3 bases, with 16 bases lying between them. CDR3 coding DNA: TGTGCCAGTAGTATAGTCGGGCAGGGGCCTAACTACGAGCAGTACTTC. Protein sequence: CASSIVGQGPNYEQYF.

This clone was picked up one time. CDR3 residues: CAISESGVPEQFF. The CDR3 DNA follows: TGTGCCATCAGTGAGTCAGGGGTTCCTGAGCAGTTCTTC. The V call is TRBV10-3, the J call TRBJ2-1, with D perhaps matching TRBD1 (5 bases). From germline, CDR1 is ENHRY and CDR2 SYGVKD. Trimming removed 0 bases at V and 9 bases at J, with 9 bases between. The CDR3 has 13 amino acids.

CDR3 sequence reads: CASSPRDSPFYGYTF. In DNA, the CDR3 is TGCGCCAGCAGCCCACGGGACAGTCCCTTCTATGGCTACACCTTC. V and J are TRBV5-1 and TRBJ1-2, with 7 nucleotides matching TRBD1. This CDR3 has 15 amino acids. CDR1 is SGHRS, CDR2 YFSETQ, per germline. Trimming cost V 4 bases and J 4 bases; bases outside gene matches: 10.

This clone was detected only a few times. The CDR3 spells CASSETMARGYTF. CDR3 nucleotides: TGTGCCAGCAGTGAAACAATGGCCCGAGGCTACACCTTC. This rearrangement joins TRBV6-1 to TRBJ1-2, with unresolved D. Looked up from germline, CDR1 is MNHNS and CDR2 is SASEGT. The CDR3 extends over 13 amino acids. Trimming stripped 2 bases from V and 8 bases from J, with 12 bases between.

This chain links TRBV29-1 with TRBJ1-1; D is ambiguous. The CDR3 spans 13 residues. CDR1 is SQVTM, CDR2 ANQGSEA, per germline. V lost 6 bases and J 6 bases, leaving 17 bases between the germline ends. This CDR3 reads CSVRGILGAEAFF. The CDR3 DNA follows: TGCAGCGTCAGAGGGATACTCGGCGCTGAAGCTTTCTTT.

There are a few counts of this clone. In DNA, the CDR3 is TGTGCCAGCTCACTAAGGGACAGGGGAACTGAAGCTTTCTTT. Translation gives CASSLRDRGTEAFF. The chain links TRBV18 to TRBJ1-1, with 10 bases lining up with TRBD1. CDR3 length: 14 residues. The trim removed 4 bases at V and 5 bases at J, leaving 4 bases unmatched. The germline V gene has CDR1 KGHSH and CDR2 LQKENI.

The chain employs TRBV2 and TRBJ2-2; 12 positions match TRBD2. J was trimmed by 7 bases and V by 7 bases; bases with no gene match: 7. This CDR3 comprises 15 residues. Per the germline V gene, CDR1 is SNHLY and CDR2 is FYNNEI. The CDR3 sequence: CASNPSGGAIGELFF. The CDR3 nucleotides read TGTGCCAGCAACCCTAGCGGGGGGGCAATCGGGGAGCTGTTTTTT.

The chain is built from TRBV6-5 and TRBJ2-5; TRBD2 is a possible D gene (7 bases). Judging by the DNA end, TRBJ2-7 fits better; the J call may be wrong. This CDR3 is built from 16 residues. CDR1 and CDR2 from the germline V gene are MNHEY and SVGAGI. The CDR3 DNA follows: TGTGCCAGCAGTTACTCGCGGGGGACACCATCCTACGAGCAGTACTTC. This encodes CASSYSRGTPSYEQYF.

Concerning this clone itself: One end of the junction does not line up with germline, which may come from a read error. The chain uses TRBV7-9 and TRBJ2-5; 10 positions agree with TRBD1. The CDR3 has 16 residues. CDR1 and CDR2 (germline): SEHNR, FQNEAQ (reference sequence). Here the CDR3 reads CSSSRPPGTGVETQYF. The CDR3 nucleotides read TGTTCCAGCAGCCGACCCCCCGGGACAGGGGTAGAGACCCAGTACTTC. Based on the CDR3 plus reference TRBV7-9 and TRBJ2-5, the full variable domain is DTGVSQNPRHKITKRGQNVTFRCDPISEHNRLYWYRQTLGQGPEFLTYFQNEAQLEKSRLLSDRFSAERPKGSFSTLEIQRTEQGDSAMYLCSSSRPPGTGVETQYFGPGTRLLVL.